This T cell receptor beta chain stems from a study of shared clonotypes between healthy human individuals. Study as a whole: Donors had three CD4 naive, three CD4 memory, two CD8 naive and one CD8 memory plate apiece. General observations from the study: Naive subsets generally exceeded memory subsets in estimated richness.

Using immunoSEQ multiplex PCR, the repertoire was profiled, and TCRdb retains in-frame clones only, with some absent. Among 650,000 to 800,000 clones listed, 72% were seen once. The study separated CD4+ cells into CD45RA+ naive and CD45RA-negative memory subsets. This clone was counted at least ten times. Its cognate antigen is unknown. Specimen: memory CD4+ T cells sorted from blood. Noted subset: CD45RA-negative fraction. This TCR derives from a woman in her twenties or thirties in good health.

The CDR3 reads CASSQSRLEAFF. The DNA for the CDR3 is TGTGCCAGCAGCCAATCCAGGCTTGAAGCTTTCTTT. This chain joins TRBV14 and TRBJ1-1; no clear D gene. The CDR3 extends over 12 amino acids. The germline V and J ends were trimmed by 2 bases and 7 bases, with 8 bases remaining between them. Germline-derived CDR1 and CDR2 are SGHDN and FVKESK.